The entry that follows covers one T cell receptor (beta chain) sequence. Antigen unknown. Per the germline V gene, CDR1 is MNHEY and CDR2 is SVGAGI. V was shortened by 2 bases and J by 6 bases, with 12 bases between the two germline ends. The CDR3 has 14 amino acids. This specimen belongs to a study of graft-versus-host responses after intestinal transplantation. Across the whole study: Transplantation in recipients was multivisceral, liver-intestinal, or isolated intestinal. All of the recipients had induction that used anti-thymocyte globulin, then tacrolimus and steroids for 2 to 3 years.

Study-wide results and limits: Ileal or blood samples showed some GvH clones first, and such clones were also found in recipient marrow. Peak circulating GvH clone levels were associated with early post-transplant HvG declines.

Produced via immunoSEQ multiplex PCR; TCRdb's table is partial and in-frame only. The profile shows about 45,000 clones, 90% to 95% of them singletons. This sequence originates from a human patient who received an intestinal transplant, so some T cells may come from the graft donor. The source was PBMCs, collected 524 days after transplant. This chain joins TRBV6-5 and TRBJ2-3; D may match TRBD1 or TRBD2 (6 bases each). The CDR3, as DNA: TGTGCCAGCAGTTACAACCCCGGGGGCGATACGCAGTATTTT. Translated, it gives CASSYNPGGDTQYF.